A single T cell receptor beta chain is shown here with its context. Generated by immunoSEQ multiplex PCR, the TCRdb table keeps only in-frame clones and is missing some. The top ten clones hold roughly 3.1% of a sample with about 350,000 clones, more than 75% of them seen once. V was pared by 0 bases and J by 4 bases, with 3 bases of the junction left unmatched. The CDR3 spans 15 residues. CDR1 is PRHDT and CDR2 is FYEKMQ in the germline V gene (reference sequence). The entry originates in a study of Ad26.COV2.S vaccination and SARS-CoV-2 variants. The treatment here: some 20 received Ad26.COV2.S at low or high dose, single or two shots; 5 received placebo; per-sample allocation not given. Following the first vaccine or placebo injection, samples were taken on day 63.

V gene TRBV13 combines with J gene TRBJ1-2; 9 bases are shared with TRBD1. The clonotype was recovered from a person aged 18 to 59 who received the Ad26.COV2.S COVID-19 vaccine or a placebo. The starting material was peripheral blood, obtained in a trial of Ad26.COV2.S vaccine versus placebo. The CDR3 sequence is CASSLGGQGAYGYTF. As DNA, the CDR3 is TGTGCCAGCAGCTTAGGGGGACAGGGCGCCTATGGCTACACCTTC.